This T cell receptor beta chain was recorded in a study of graft-versus-host responses after intestinal transplantation. Across the study: Multivisceral, liver-intestinal, or isolated intestinal grafts went to recipients. Every transplant recipient was induced with anti-thymocyte globulin, then maintained on tacrolimus and steroids for about 3 years.

Comments on this clone: Its specificity is not known.

The V gene's germline CDR1 is MGHRA and CDR2 YSYEKL. This CDR3 region has 15 residues. The V gene lost 4 bases and the J gene lost 0 bases, with 10 bases spanning the gap. The method was immunoSEQ multiplex PCR; TCRdb's version includes in-frame clones alone and lacks a portion of them. The sample has about 45,000 clones, roughly nine tenths seen once. General study findings and limits: There was an association between peak levels of circulating GvH clones and early post-transplant HvG declines. Allograft clonal ratios (graft-versus-host to host-versus-graft) were high in patients who had graft-donor T cell macrochimerism.

J is TRBJ2-1 and V is TRBV4-1; D remains ambiguous. Sequencing used PBMCs, obtained 524 days after transplant. The sequence was obtained from a human patient who received an intestinal transplant, so some T cells may come from the graft donor. The CDR3 spells CASSRDWTSYNEQFF. DNA of the CDR3: TGCGCCAGCAGCCGAGACTGGACCTCCTACAATGAGCAGTTCTTC.